This is a list of T cell receptor beta chains from one sample in a study of cytomegalovirus exposure and HLA in healthy donors. Profiling relied on immunoSEQ multiplex PCR, and the TCRdb table lists in-frame clones only, not all of them. Of some 190,000 clones listed, around 88% are singletons. Sequencing was performed on PBMCs. Receptors were obtained from a woman between 18 and 30 years old in good health and CMV-seronegative. The CDR3 runs from the conserved cysteine through the conserved F or W. D genes are given only for firm matches. Rows may omit the clone size; those that give it use once, few, many or a size class.

V gene	J gene	D gene	clone size	CDR3 DNA	CDR3 protein
TRBV5-4	TRBJ2-7	TRBD2	.	TGTGCCAGCAGCTTGGCCAGCGGGAGATACGAGCAGTACTTC	CASSLASGRYEQYF
TRBV27	TRBJ2-7	TRBD2	.	TGTGCCAGCAGAGGACTAGCGGGGAATAGGTCCTACGAGCAGTACTTC	CASRGLAGNRSYEQYF
TRBV5-6	TRBJ1-4	.	.	TGTGCCAGCAGCCTCAGAAATAATGAAAAACTGTTTTTT	CASSLRNNEKLFF
TRBV27	TRBJ2-7	TRBD2	.	TGTGCCAGCAGTTCGTTCACTAGCGGGTTATTGGCCTACGAGCAGTACTTC	CASSSFTSGLLAYEQYF
TRBV2	TRBJ2-2	TRBD2	.	TGTGCCAGCATCGGACTAGGGGCGAACACCGGGGAGCTGTTTTTT	CASIGLGANTGELFF
TRBV10-2	TRBJ2-7	.	.	TGCGCCAGCCGTCAGGGGCGGTTTGGCGAGCAGTACTTC	CASRQGRFGEQYF
TRBV7-3	TRBJ2-2	TRBD2	once	TGTGCCAGCAGCCCCGGACTAGCTGGGGGGACCGGGGAGCTGTTTTTT	CASSPGLAGGTGELFF
TRBV30	TRBJ2-7	TRBD2	.	TGTGCCTTAACCCACAGCGGGGGGTACGGGCAGTACTTC	CALTHSGGYGQYF
TRBV11-2	TRBJ2-2	.	.	TGTGCCAGCAGGTACCGACAGGCGAACACCGGGGAGCTGTTTTTT	CASRYRQANTGELFF
TRBV18	TRBJ2-2	.	few	TGTGCCAGCTCACCGAGGGGACAGAACACCGGGGAGCTGTTTTTT	CASSPRGQNTGELFF
TRBV30	TRBJ1-1	TRBD1	.	TGTGCCTGGAGGAGGGGACAGGGGGGAACTGAAGCTTTCTTT	CAWRRGQGGTEAFF
TRBV5-1	TRBJ2-2	TRBD1	.	TGCGCCAGCAGCTCGAGGACAGGGAGGTTCGGGGAGCTGTTTTTT	CASSSRTGRFGELFF
TRBV15	TRBJ2-1	.	.	TGTGCCACCAGCAGAGAAGGAGCGAGACAGTTACAGTTCTTC	CATSREGARQLQFF
TRBV5-1	TRBJ2-2	TRBD1	.	TGCGCCAGCAGAGTGGGACAGGGGGACACCGGGGAGCTGTTTTTT	CASRVGQGDTGELFF
TRBV4-1	TRBJ2-2	TRBD2	.	TGCGCCAGCATGGCTAGCGGGAGAAACACCGGGGAGCTGTTTTTT	CASMASGRNTGELFF
TRBV7-9	TRBJ2-3	.	.	TGTGCCAGCAGCTGGTCGGGGATGGGCACAGATACGCAGTATTTT	CASSWSGMGTDTQYF
TRBV29-1	TRBJ1-2	TRBD1	.	TGCAGCGATTTCACAGGGGGCAACTATGGCTACACCTTC	CSDFTGGNYGYTF
TRBV7-8	TRBJ2-5	TRBD2	once	TGTGCCAGCAGACTGGCCGGGGGGGCCGGGGTTGAGACCCAGTACTTC	CASRLAGGAGVETQYF
TRBV9	TRBJ2-1	TRBD2	.	TGTGCCAACAGCGTAGGACTAGCGGGCGGAACGGGGTCCTACAATGAGCAGTTCTTC	CANSVGLAGGTGSYNEQFF
TRBV6-5	TRBJ1-4	.	.	TGTGCCAGCAGTTACATAAATGAAAAACTGTTTTTT	CASSYINEKLFF
TRBV18	TRBJ1-2	.	.	TGTGCCAGCTCGCTACAGCTTAACTATGGCTACACCTTC	CASSLQLNYGYTF
TRBV5-1	TRBJ2-7	TRBD1	.	TGCGCCAGCAGCTCGCCGGGACAGCGTGTGGGTCGGGCTTACGAGCAGTACTTC	CASSSPGQRVGRAYEQYF
TRBV5-1	TRBJ2-2	.	few	TGCGCCAGCAGCTCGACTAGAGCCGGGGAGCTGTTTTTT	CASSSTRAGELFF
TRBV27	TRBJ2-7	TRBD1	.	TGTGCCAGCAGTCAAGAGGGGACAGGGACCTACGAGCAGTACTTC	CASSQEGTGTYEQYF
TRBV4-1	TRBJ1-2	.	.	TGCGCCAGCAGCCAAGGTTCAGGCCTTAACTATGGCTACACCTTC	CASSQGSGLNYGYTF
TRBV11-3	TRBJ2-2	.	.	TGTGCCAGCAGCTTAGTGGCAGGTTCTCCCACCGGGGAGCTGTTTTTT	CASSLVAGSPTGELFF
TRBV5-1	TRBJ1-4	.	.	TGCGCCAGCAGCCGAGGAGGGGAAAAACTGTTTTTT	CASSRGGEKLFF
TRBV29-1	TRBJ1-2	TRBD1	.	TGCAGCGTGTTCCCGAGCACAGGGGAAGGCTATGGCTACACCTTC	CSVFPSTGEGYGYTF
TRBV18	TRBJ2-4	TRBD2	.	TGTGCCAGCTCACCCTCACGGGGGGGCACCAAAAACATTCAGTACTTC	CASSPSRGGTKNIQYF
TRBV5-1	TRBJ2-5	.	.	TGCGCCAGCAGCAACATAGGACAGAGTCAAGAGACCCAGTACTTC	CASSNIGQSQETQYF
TRBV2	TRBJ1-5	TRBD1	.	TGTGCCAGCACCCCCCGGGACAGGGTTTGGCAGCCCCAGCATTTT	CASTPRDRVWQPQHF
TRBV9	TRBJ1-6	.	.	TGTGCCAGCAGCAAGGGGGATTCAGGATATAATTCACCCCTCCACTTT	CASSKGDSGYNSPLHF
TRBV14	TRBJ2-5	.	.	TGTGCCAGCAGCGAACTTGCGGGAATACGGGAAGCCCAGTACTTC	CASSELAGIREAQYF
TRBV7-9	TRBJ1-1	.	.	TGTGCCAGCAGGGTCCCAGGGGCGAACACTGAAGCTTTCTTT	CASRVPGANTEAFF
TRBV5-1	TRBJ2-5	TRBD1	.	TGCGCCAGCAGCACCGGACAGGGGTGGCAAGAGACCCAGTACTTC	CASSTGQGWQETQYF
TRBV13	TRBJ2-1	TRBD2	.	TGTGCCAGCAGCTCTACGCGAACGGGACTAGCGGGAGCTTCCAAGTACAATGAGCAGTTCTTC	CASSSTRTGLAGASKYNEQFF
TRBV6-1	TRBJ2-7	TRBD1	.	TGTGCCGGGGCACAATCTGGGACAGGTATCTACGAGCAGTACTTC	CAGAQSGTGIYEQYF
TRBV15	TRBJ1-2	.	.	TGTGCCACCAGCAGAGCGGGGGAAGGGTATGGCTACACCTTC	CATSRAGEGYGYTF
TRBV5-4	TRBJ2-7	.	.	TGTGCCAGCAGCTTGTACCAGGGTCCGTACGAGCAGTACTTC	CASSLYQGPYEQYF
TRBV11-2	TRBJ2-5	.	.	TGTGCCAGCAGCTTAGATGGCGGGGTGGGGGAGACCCAGTACTTC	CASSLDGGVGETQYF
TRBV28	TRBJ2-7	.	.	TGTGCCAGCAGTCAACAGGGACCACCCTACGAGCAGTACTTC	CASSQQGPPYEQYF
TRBV21-1	TRBJ2-6	.	.	TGTGCCAGCAGCAAACCCCCCACGGGGTGCGGGAGGGCCGTGGGGGCCAACGTCCTGACTTTC	CASSKPPTGCGRAVGANVLTF
TRBV11-3	TRBJ2-3	TRBD2	.	TGTGCCAGCAGTGCCGGGACTAGCGGATCAGCAGATACGCAGTATTTT	CASSAGTSGSADTQYF